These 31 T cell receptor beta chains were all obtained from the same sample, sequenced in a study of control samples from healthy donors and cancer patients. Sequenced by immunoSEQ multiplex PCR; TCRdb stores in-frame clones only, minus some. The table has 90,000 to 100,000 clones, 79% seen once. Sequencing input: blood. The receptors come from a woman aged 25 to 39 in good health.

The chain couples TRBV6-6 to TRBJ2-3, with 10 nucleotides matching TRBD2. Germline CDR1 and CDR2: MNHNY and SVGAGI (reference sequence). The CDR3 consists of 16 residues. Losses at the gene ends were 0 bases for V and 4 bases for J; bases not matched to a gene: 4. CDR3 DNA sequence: TGTGCCAGCAGTTACTCGGGTAGCGGGGGGCCAGATACGCAGTATTTT. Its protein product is CASSYSGSGGPDTQYF.

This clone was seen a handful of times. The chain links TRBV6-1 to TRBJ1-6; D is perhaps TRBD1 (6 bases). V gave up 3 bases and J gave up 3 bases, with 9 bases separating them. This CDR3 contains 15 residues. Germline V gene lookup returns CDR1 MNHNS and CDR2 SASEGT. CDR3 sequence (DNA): TGTGCCAGCAGTGACCGGACAGTCTATAATTCACCCCTCCACTTT. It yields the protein CASSDRTVYNSPLHF.

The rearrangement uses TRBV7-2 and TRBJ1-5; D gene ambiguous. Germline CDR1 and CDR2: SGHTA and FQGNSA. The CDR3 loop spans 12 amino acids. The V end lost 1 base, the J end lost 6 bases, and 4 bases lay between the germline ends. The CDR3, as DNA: TGTGCCAGCAGCTTAGTCAGTCAGCCCCAGCATTTT. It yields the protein CASSLVSQPQHF. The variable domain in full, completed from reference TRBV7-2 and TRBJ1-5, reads GAGVSQSPSNKVTEKGKDVELRCDPISGHTALYWYRQSLGQGLEFLIYFQGNSAPDKSGLPSDRFSAERTGGSVSTLTIQRTQQEDSAVYLCASSLVSQPQHFGDGTRLSIL.

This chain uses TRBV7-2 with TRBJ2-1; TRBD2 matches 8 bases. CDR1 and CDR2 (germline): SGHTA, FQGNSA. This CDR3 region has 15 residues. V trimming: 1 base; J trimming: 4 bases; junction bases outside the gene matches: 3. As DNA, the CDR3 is TGTGCCAGCAGCTTAGGAGCGGGGGCATACAATGAGCAGTTCTTC. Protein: CASSLGAGAYNEQFF.

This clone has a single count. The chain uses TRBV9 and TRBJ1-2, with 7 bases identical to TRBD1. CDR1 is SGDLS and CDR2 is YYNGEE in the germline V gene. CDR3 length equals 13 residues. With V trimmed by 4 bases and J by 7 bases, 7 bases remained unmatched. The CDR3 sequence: CASSFQQGFGYTF. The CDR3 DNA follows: TGTGCCAGCAGCTTCCAACAGGGGTTTGGCTACACCTTC.

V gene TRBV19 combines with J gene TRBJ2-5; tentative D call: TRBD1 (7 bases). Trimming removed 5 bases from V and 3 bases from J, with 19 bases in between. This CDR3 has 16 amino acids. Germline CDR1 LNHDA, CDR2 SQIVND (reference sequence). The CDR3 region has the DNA TGTGCCAGTAGTGCGGGAACGGGACAGTTAAAAGAGACCCAGTACTTC. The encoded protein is CASSAGTGQLKETQYF.

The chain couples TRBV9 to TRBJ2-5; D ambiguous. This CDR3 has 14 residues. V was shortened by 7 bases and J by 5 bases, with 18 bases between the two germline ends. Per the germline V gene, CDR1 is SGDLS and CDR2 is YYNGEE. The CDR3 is CASSRSSAYETQYF. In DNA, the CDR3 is TGTGCCAGCTCGAGGTCATCCGCGTATGAGACCCAGTACTTC.

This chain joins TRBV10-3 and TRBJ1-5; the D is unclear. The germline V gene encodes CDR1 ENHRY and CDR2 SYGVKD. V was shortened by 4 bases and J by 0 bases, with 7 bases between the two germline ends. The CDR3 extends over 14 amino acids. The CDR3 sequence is CAISADNSNQPQHF. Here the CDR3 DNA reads TGTGCCATCAGTGCAGATAATAGCAATCAGCCCCAGCATTTT.

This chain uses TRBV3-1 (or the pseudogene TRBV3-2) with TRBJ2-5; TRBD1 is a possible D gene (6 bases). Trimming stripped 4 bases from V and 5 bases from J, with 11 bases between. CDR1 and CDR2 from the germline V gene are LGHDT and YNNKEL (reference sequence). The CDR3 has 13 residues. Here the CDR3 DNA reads TGTGCCAGCAGCCCACAGGGTTTGGAGACCCAGTACTTC. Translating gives CASSPQGLETQYF.

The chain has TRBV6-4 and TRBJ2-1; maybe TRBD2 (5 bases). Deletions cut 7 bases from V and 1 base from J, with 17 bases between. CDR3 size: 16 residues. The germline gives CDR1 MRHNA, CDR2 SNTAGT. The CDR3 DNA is TGTGCCAGCACCGCGTTCGAGCGGACTTCCTACAATGAGCAGTTCTTC. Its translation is CASTAFERTSYNEQFF.

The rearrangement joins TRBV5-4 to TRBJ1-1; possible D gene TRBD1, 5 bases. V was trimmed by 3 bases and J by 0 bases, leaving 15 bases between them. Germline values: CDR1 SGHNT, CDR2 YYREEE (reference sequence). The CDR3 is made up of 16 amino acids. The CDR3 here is CASSSERQTMNTEAFF. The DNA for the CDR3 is TGTGCCAGCAGCTCAGAGAGACAGACCATGAACACTGAAGCTTTCTTT.

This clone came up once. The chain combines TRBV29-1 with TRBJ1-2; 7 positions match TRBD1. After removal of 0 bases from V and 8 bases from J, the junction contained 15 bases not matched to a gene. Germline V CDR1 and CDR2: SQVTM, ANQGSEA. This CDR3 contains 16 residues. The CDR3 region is CSVEDRLPGGKRGYTF. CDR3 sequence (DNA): TGCAGCGTTGAAGATCGCCTGCCAGGGGGGAAGAGGGGCTACACCTTC.

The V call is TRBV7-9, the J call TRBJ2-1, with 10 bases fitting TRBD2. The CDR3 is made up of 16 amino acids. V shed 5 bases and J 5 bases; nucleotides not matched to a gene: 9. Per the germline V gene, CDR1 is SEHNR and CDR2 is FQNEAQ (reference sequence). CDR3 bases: TGTGCCAGCAGCCCTCGTAGCGGGGGGACGAACAATGAGCAGTTCTTC. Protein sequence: CASSPRSGGTNNEQFF.

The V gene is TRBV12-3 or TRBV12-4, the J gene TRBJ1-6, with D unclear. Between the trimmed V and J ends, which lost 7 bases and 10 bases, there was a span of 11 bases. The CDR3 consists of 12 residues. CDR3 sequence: CASTSSWSPLHF. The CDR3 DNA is TGTGCCAGCACCAGTAGTTGGTCACCCCTCCACTTT.

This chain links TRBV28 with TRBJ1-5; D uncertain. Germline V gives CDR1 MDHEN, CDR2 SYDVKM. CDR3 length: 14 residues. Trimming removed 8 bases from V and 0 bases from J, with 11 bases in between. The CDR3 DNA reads TGTGCCAGCCCCGGGGAATTTAGCAATCAGCCCCAGCATTTT. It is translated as CASPGEFSNQPQHF.

The CDR3 nucleotides are TGTGCCAGCAGTGAAGACCCGGGGGGCCAAGAGACCCAGTACTTC. This translates into CASSEDPGGQETQYF. The gene calls are TRBV6-1 and TRBJ2-5, with TRBD2 matching 7 bases. The CDR3 totals 15 residues. V trimming: 1 base; J trimming: 1 base; junction bases outside the gene matches: 3. The germline CDR1 and CDR2 sequences are MNHNS and SASEGT.

The CDR3 DNA follows: TGTGCCAGCTCACGGGAGCGGAACACAGATACGCAGTATTTT. Protein product: CASSRERNTDTQYF. This chain links TRBV18 with TRBJ2-3; TRBD2 might be the D (5 bases). The V and J ends lost 4 bases and 2 bases respectively, with 10 bases between them. Germline V lookup: CDR1 KGHSH, CDR2 LQKENI. The CDR3 is made up of 14 amino acids.

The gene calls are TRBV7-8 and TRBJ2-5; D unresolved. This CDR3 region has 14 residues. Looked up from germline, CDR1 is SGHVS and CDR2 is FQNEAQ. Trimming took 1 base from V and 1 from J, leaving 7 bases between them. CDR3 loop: CASSLEGRQETQYF. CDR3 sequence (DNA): TGTGCCAGCAGCTTAGAAGGGCGCCAAGAGACCCAGTACTTC.

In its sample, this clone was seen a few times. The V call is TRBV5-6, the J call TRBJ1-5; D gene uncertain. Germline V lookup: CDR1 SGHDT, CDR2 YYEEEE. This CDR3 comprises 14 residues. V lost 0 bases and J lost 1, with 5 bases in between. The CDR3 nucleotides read TGTGCCAGCAGCTTGGGGCCAAGCAATCAGCCCCAGCATTTT. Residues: CASSLGPSNQPQHF.

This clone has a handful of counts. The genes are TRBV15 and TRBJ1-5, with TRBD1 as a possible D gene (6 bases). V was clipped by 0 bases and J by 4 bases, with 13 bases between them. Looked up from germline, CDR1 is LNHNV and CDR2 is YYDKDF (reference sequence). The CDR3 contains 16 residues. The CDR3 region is CATSRDNRGLNQPQHF. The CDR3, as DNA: TGTGCCACCAGCAGAGATAATCGGGGGCTTAATCAGCCCCAGCATTTT.

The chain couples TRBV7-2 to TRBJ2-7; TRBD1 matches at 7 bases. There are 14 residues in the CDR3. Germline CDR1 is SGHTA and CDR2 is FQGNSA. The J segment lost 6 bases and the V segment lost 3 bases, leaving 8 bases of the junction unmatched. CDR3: CASSFVTGVSEQYF. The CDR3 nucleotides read TGTGCCAGCAGCTTCGTTACAGGGGTAAGCGAGCAGTACTTC. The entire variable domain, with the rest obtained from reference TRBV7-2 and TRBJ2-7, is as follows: GAGVSQSPSNKVTEKGKDVELRCDPISGHTALYWYRQSLGQGLEFLIYFQGNSAPDKSGLPSDRFSAERTGGSVSTLTIQRTQQEDSAVYLCASSFVTGVSEQYFGPGTRLTVT.

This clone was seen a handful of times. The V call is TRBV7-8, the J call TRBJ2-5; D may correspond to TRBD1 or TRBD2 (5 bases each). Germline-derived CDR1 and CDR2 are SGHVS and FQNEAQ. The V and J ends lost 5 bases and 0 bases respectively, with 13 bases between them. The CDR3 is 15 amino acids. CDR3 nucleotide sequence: TGTGCCAGCAGCATCCGAGGGACGGACCAAGAGACCCAGTACTTC. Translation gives CASSIRGTDQETQYF. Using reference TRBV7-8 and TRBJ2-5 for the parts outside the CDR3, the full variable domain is GAGVSQSPRYKVAKRGQDVALRCDPISGHVSLFWYQQALGQGPEFLTYFQNEAQLDKSGLPSDRFFAERPEGSVSTLKIQRTQQEDSAVYLCASSIRGTDQETQYFGPGTRLLVL.

CDR3 sequence reads: CASSLGGTGELFF. Here the CDR3 DNA reads TGTGCCAGCAGCTTAGGCGGGACCGGGGAGCTGTTTTTT. The rearrangement uses TRBV11-2 and TRBJ2-2; weak D call: TRBD2 (5 bases). The CDR3 loop spans 13 amino acids. Trimming stripped 1 base from V and 5 bases from J, with 5 bases between. Looked up from germline, CDR1 is SGHAT and CDR2 is FQNNGV.

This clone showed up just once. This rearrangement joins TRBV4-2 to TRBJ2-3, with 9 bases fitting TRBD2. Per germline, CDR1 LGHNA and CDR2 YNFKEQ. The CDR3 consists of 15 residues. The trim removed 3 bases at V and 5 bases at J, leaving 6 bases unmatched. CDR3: CASSHSRGGQDTQYF. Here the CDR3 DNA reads TGTGCCAGCAGCCACTCGCGGGGGGGCCAAGATACGCAGTATTTT.

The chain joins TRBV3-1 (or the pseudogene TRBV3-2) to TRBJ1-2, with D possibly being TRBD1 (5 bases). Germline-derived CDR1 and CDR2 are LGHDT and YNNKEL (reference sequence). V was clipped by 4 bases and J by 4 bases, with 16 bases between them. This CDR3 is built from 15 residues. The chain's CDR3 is CASSPLGVGAYGYTF. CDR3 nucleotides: TGTGCCAGCAGCCCCCTAGGGGTAGGGGCCTATGGCTACACCTTC.

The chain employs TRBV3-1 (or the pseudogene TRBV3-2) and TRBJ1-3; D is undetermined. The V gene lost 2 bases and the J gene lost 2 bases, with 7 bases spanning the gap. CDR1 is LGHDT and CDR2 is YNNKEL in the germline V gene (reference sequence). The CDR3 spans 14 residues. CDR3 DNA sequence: TGTGCCAGCAGCCAAAGGAGGGCTGGAAACACCATATATTTT. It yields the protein CASSQRRAGNTIYF.

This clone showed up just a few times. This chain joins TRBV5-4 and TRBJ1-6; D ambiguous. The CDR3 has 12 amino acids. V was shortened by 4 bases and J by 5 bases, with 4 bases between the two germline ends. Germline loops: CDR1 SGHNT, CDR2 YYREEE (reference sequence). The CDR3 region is CASSINNSPLHF. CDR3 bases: TGTGCCAGCAGCATAAATAATTCACCCCTCCACTTT.

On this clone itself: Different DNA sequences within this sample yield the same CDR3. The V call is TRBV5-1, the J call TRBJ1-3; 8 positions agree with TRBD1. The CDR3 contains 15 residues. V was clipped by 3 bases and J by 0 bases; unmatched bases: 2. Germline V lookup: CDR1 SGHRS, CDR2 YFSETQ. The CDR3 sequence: CASSSTGGSGNTIYF. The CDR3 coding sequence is TGCGCCAGCAGCTCAACAGGGGGCTCTGGAAACACCATATATTTT.

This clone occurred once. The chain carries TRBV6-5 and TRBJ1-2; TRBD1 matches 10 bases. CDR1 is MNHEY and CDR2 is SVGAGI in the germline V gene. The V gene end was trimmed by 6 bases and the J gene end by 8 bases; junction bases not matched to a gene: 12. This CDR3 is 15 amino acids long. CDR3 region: CASRADLGTGVGYTF. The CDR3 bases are TGTGCCAGCAGAGCAGATCTCGGGACAGGGGTGGGCTACACCTTC.

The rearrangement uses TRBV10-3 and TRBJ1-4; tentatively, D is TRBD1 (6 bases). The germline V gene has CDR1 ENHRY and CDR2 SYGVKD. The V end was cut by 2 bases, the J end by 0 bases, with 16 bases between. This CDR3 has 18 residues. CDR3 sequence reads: CAISEGAGAAATNEKLFF. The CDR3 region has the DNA TGTGCCATCAGTGAGGGTGCGGGGGCAGCTGCAACTAATGAAAAACTGTTTTTT.

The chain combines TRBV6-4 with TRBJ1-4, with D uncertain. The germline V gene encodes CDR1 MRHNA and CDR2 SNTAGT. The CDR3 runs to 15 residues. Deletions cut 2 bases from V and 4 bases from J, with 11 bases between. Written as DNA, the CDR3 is TGTGCCAGCAGTGACCCCCGGCCGGATAATGAAAAACTGTTTTTT. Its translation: CASSDPRPDNEKLFF.